These 8 T cell receptor beta chains were all obtained from the same sample, sequenced in a study of CD8 T cells in Susac syndrome. Random hexamers served to reverse transcribe roughly 0.45 to 1 ug RNA. TCRdb used MiXCR to reprocess the immunoSEQ multiplex PCR reads, holding one entry per CDR3 protein. Of 240,000 or so distinct CDR3 sequences in the sample, about 95% were seen once. Sequences were obtained from CD4+ T cells from PBMCs. The receptors originated from a human donor with Susac syndrome.

The chain uses TRBV5-1 and TRBJ2-3, with D tentatively TRBD1 (6 bases). CDR1 is SGHRS, CDR2 YFSETQ, per germline. The CDR3 length is 14 residues. The V end lost 2 bases, the J end lost 2 bases, and 9 bases lay between the germline ends. For the CDR3, the DNA is TGCGCCAGCAGCTTTGGACAGACCACAGATACGCAGTATTTT. Translating gives CASSFGQTTDTQYF.

V is TRBV30 and J is TRBJ2-2; D might be TRBD2 (5 bases). The V and J ends lost 5 bases and 4 bases respectively, with 23 bases between them. This CDR3 contains 17 residues. Germline V gives CDR1 GTSNPN, CDR2 SVGIG (reference sequence). The CDR3 here is CAWSGWIGGHLTGELFF. The CDR3 DNA follows: TGTGCCTGGTCCGGGTGGATTGGCGGGCATCTCACCGGGGAGCTGTTTTTT.

The V gene is TRBV20-1, the J gene TRBJ2-5; D not certain. The germline CDR1 and CDR2 sequences are DFQATT and SNEGSKA (reference sequence). The CDR3 is 12 amino acids. V lost 3 bases and J 1 base, leaving 6 bases between the germline ends. Here the CDR3 DNA reads TGCAGTGCTAGTGGCAGCCAAGAGACCCAGTACTTC. Protein: CSASGSQETQYF.

The V call is TRBV29-1, the J call TRBJ2-7, with D tentatively TRBD1 or TRBD2 (5 bases each). The CDR3 is made up of 10 amino acids. Germline values: CDR1 SQVTM, CDR2 ANQGSEA. Trimming took 5 bases from V and 6 from J, leaving 8 bases between them. Written as DNA, the CDR3 is TGCAGCGTTTCAGGGACCGAGCAGTACTTC. Translation: CSVSGTEQYF.

The chain recombines TRBV3-1 with TRBJ2-6; D remains unclear. The germline V and J ends were trimmed by 8 bases and 3 bases, with 8 bases remaining between them. The CDR3 has 13 amino acids. Germline CDR1 LGHDT, CDR2 YNNKEL (reference sequence). The CDR3: CASRAYGANVLTF. The DNA for the CDR3 is TGTGCCAGCCGGGCGTATGGGGCCAACGTCCTGACTTTC.

This chain uses TRBV18 with TRBJ2-3, with a weak D call TRBD1 (6 bases). CDR1 is KGHSH and CDR2 is LQKENI in the germline V gene. The CDR3 sequence is 14 residues long. Deletions cut 3 bases from V and 0 bases from J, with 7 bases between. The CDR3 reads CASSPGTSTDTQYF. CDR3 sequence (DNA): TGTGCCAGCTCACCTGGGACAAGCACAGATACGCAGTATTTT.

The rearrangement uses TRBV21-1 and TRBJ2-5; the table's D call, TRBD2, was not checked against the DNA. TRBV21-1 is classified as a pseudogene. CDR3 length: 14 residues. CDR3 amino acids: CASSKVQGEETQYF. CDR3 DNA: TGTGCCAGCAGCAAAGTGCAGGGAGAAGAGACCCAGTACTTC.

The chain couples TRBV7-3 to TRBJ2-1; 11 bases are shared with TRBD2. With 7 bases clipped from V and 8 bases from J, the junction kept 10 bases outside the gene matches. The length of the CDR3 is 15 residues. The germline CDR1 and CDR2 sequences are SGHTA and FQGTGA. CDR3 in DNA: TGTGCCAGCAACTTGGTAGCGGGAGGGCTTGATGAGCAGTTCTTC. Translation: CASNLVAGGLDEQFF.